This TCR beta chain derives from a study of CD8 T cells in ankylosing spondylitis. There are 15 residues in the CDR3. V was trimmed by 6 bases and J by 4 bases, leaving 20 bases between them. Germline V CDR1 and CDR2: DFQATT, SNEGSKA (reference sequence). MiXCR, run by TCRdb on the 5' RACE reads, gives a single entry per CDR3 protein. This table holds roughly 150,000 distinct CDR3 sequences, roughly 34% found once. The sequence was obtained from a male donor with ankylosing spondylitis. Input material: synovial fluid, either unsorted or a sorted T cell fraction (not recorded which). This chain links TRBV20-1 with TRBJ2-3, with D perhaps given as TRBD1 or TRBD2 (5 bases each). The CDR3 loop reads CSARLGRGSADTQYF. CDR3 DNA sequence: TGCAGTGCGAGACTGGGGCGAGGGAGCGCAGATACGCAGTATTTT.